Shown below are 15 T cell receptor beta chains from a single sample sequenced in a study of T cell responses to AZD1222 COVID-19 vaccine. Sequencing used immunoSEQ multiplex PCR; TCRdb keeps in-frame clones, though not all of them. This table holds 160,000 or so clones, about 91% found once. The sample consisted of peripheral blood, taken on day 0 of AZD1222 vaccination. These receptors were obtained from an adult in good health.

The V gene is TRBV6-2 or TRBV6-3, the J gene TRBJ1-5, with a possible D match to TRBD1 (5 bases). The germline V gene has CDR1 MNHEY and CDR2 SVGEGT. The CDR3 sequence is 14 residues long. Trimming pared 0 bases from V and 7 bases from J, leaving 10 bases between. The chain's CDR3 is CASSYSVGLQPQHF. CDR3 DNA: TGTGCCAGCAGTTACTCGGTGGGGCTCCAGCCCCAGCATTTT.

The chain is built from TRBV19 and TRBJ2-2; no definite D call. This CDR3 comprises 10 residues. Trimming cost V 8 bases and J 6 bases, with 4 bases left between them. Germline values: CDR1 LNHDA, CDR2 SQIVND (reference sequence). The DNA for the CDR3 is TGTGCCAGTCTAGCCGGGGAGCTGTTTTTT. The encoded protein is CASLAGELFF.

This sequence joins TRBV19 and TRBJ1-5, with D possibly being TRBD1 (5 bases). The germline gives CDR1 LNHDA, CDR2 SQIVND (reference sequence). There are 13 residues in the CDR3. DNA for the CDR3: TGTGCAAGAAGTGGCAGGGTCAATCAGCCCCAGCATTTT. Protein sequence: CARSGRVNQPQHF.

This clone was observed a few times. This chain joins TRBV19 and TRBJ1-2; D remains ambiguous. The CDR3 has 13 amino acids. V shed 2 bases and J shed 6 bases, with 10 bases lying between them. CDR1 is LNHDA, CDR2 SQIVND, per germline (reference sequence). CDR3 loop: CASSINPLDGYTF. As DNA, the CDR3 is TGTGCCAGTAGTATAAATCCTCTTGATGGCTACACCTTC. Using reference TRBV19 and TRBJ1-2 for the parts outside the CDR3, the full variable domain is DGGITQSPKYLFRKEGQNVTLSCEQNLNHDAMYWYRQDPGQGLRLIYYSQIVNDFQKGDIAEGYSVSREKKESFPLTVTSAQKNPTAFYLCASSINPLDGYTFGSGTRLTVV.

V gene TRBV18 combines with J gene TRBJ1-3; 10 bases align to TRBD1. This CDR3 contains 16 residues. The trim removed 4 bases at V and 4 bases at J, leaving 7 bases unmatched. Germline V gene data show CDR1 as KGHSH and CDR2 as LQKENI. The chain's CDR3 is CASSHQGQGPGNTIYF. The CDR3, as DNA: TGTGCCAGCTCACACCAGGGACAGGGGCCCGGAAACACCATATATTTT.

The chain uses TRBV4-3 and TRBJ1-3; D gene uncertain. This CDR3 comprises 13 residues. Trimming shortened V by 4 bases and J by 2 bases, and 6 bases separated the two germline ends. The germline CDR1 and CDR2 sequences are LGHNA and YSLEER. CDR3 residues: CASSRETGNTIYF. The DNA for the CDR3 is TGCGCCAGCAGCCGGGAAACTGGAAACACCATATATTTT.

The chain couples TRBV29-1 to TRBJ1-4; 7 nucleotides agree with TRBD1. Trimming cost V 6 bases and J 6 bases; bases outside gene matches: 7. Looked up from germline, CDR1 is SQVTM and CDR2 is ANQGSEA. The CDR3 sequence is 13 residues long. The CDR3 DNA follows: TGCAGCGTATTACAGGGGCGGGATGAAAAACTGTTTTTT. Protein sequence: CSVLQGRDEKLFF.

V usage is TRBV9 and J usage is TRBJ1-1; TRBD1 agrees at 10 bases. From germline, CDR1 is SGDLS and CDR2 YYNGEE. Trimming cost V 4 bases and J 4 bases; bases outside gene matches: 7. CDR3 size: 15 residues. The CDR3 region has the DNA TGTGCCAGCAGCACCAAGACAGGGGGCCTCACTGAAGCTTTCTTT. It specifies CASSTKTGGLTEAFF.

The chain employs TRBV6-6 and TRBJ2-3, with 12 nucleotides matching TRBD2. This CDR3 contains 16 residues. The germline V gene encodes CDR1 MNHNY and CDR2 SVGAGI (reference sequence). J lost 2 bases, V lost 4 bases, and 4 bases had no gene match. CDR3 coding DNA: TGTGCCAGCAGTTTCGGACTAGCGGGAACCACAGATACGCAGTATTTT. Its protein is CASSFGLAGTTDTQYF.

The V and J genes are TRBV7-2 and TRBJ2-2; tentatively, D is TRBD1 or TRBD2 (5 bases each). Trimming removed 5 bases at V and 0 bases at J, with 7 bases between. This CDR3 has 14 residues. The germline CDR1 and CDR2 sequences are SGHTA and FQGNSA. The CDR3 bases are TGTGCCAGCAGCCGGGGCTCGAACACCGGGGAGCTGTTTTTT. This gives the protein CASSRGSNTGELFF.

J is TRBJ1-1 and V is TRBV2; D not resolved. Trimming pared 5 bases from V and 4 bases from J, leaving 14 bases between. Germline V gene lookup returns CDR1 SNHLY and CDR2 FYNNEI. The CDR3 is 14 residues long. This CDR3 reads CASSRAAGRTEAFF. As DNA, the CDR3 is TGTGCCAGCAGTAGGGCAGCGGGTCGCACTGAAGCTTTCTTT.

The chain links TRBV4-3 to TRBJ2-2; 8 positions match TRBD2. CDR1 and CDR2 (germline): LGHNA, YSLEER. With V trimmed by 0 bases and J by 0 bases, 3 bases remained unmatched. This CDR3 contains 17 residues. CDR3 residues: CASSQDLAGSNTGELFF. In DNA, the CDR3 is TGCGCCAGCAGCCAAGACCTAGCGGGTTCGAACACCGGGGAGCTGTTTTTT.

The chain has TRBV7-2 and TRBJ2-1, with 10 bases lining up with TRBD2. Germline V gene sequence: CDR1 SGHTA, CDR2 FQGNSA. This CDR3 is built from 15 residues. Trimming removed 9 bases from V and 10 bases from J; junction bases left unmatched: 15. The CDR3 here is CASLKERGGREEQFF. CDR3 nucleotides: TGTGCCAGTCTTAAGGAGCGGGGGGGCCGGGAAGAGCAGTTCTTC.

The CDR3 region has the DNA TGTGCCACCAGCACTACAGGTACCGAGGGGACTTACTACGAGCAGTACTTC. Translated, it gives CATSTTGTEGTYYEQYF. This chain links TRBV15 with TRBJ2-7; TRBD2 is a possible D gene (6 bases). The V and J ends lost 4 bases and 3 bases respectively, with 22 bases between them. Germline lookup yields CDR1 LNHNV and CDR2 YYDKDF (reference sequence). The CDR3 is 17 amino acids.

V usage is TRBV2 and J usage is TRBJ1-3, with D uncertain. The CDR3 length is 14 residues. V shed 4 bases and J shed 0 bases, with 7 bases lying between them. Germline assignment: CDR1 SNHLY and CDR2 FYNNEI. DNA of the CDR3: TGTGCCAGCAGTGCGGACGGCTCTGGAAACACCATATATTTT. This encodes CASSADGSGNTIYF. Supplemented by reference TRBV2 and TRBJ1-3, the full variable domain reads EPEVTQTPSHQVTQMGQEVILRCVPISNHLYFYWYRQILGQKVEFLVSFYNNEISEKSEIFDDQFSVERPDGSNFTLKIRSTKLEDSAMYFCASSADGSGNTIYFGEGSWLTVV.